This T cell receptor beta chain was retrieved from a study of beta chain features in type 1 diabetes. Sorting that relied on CD45RO/CCR7/CD25/CD127/CD95/CD27 yielded CD4+ naive, central memory, regulatory and stem cell-like memory cells. General study points: A closer apparent resemblance between naive, central memory and Treg TCRB repertoires was seen in patients than in healthy donors. Shorter TCRB CDR3s, moderately but significantly so, marked every one of the four CD4+ subsets in Type 1 diabetes patients. HLA influence on TCRB rearrangement stayed unresolved here.

Germline values: CDR1 MRHNA, CDR2 SNTAGT. This CDR3 is built from 14 residues. V lost 6 bases and J lost 10; bases outside the gene matches: 9. Sequencing targeted expressed TCRB transcripts, as all isolated RNA had been reverse transcribed. Profiled with immunoSEQ multiplex PCR; TCRdb holds only in-frame clones, not every one. Of 200,000 to 250,000 clones listed, 13% to 15% are singletons. As for this clone: Its antigen is unidentified.

The sequence was obtained from a woman aged 40 to 50 in good health. The sequenced sample consisted of naive CD4+ T cells from blood. The chain uses TRBV6-4 and TRBJ1-6, with 7 bases lining up with TRBD1. CDR3 coding DNA: TGTGCCAGCAGCCCCGGACAGGCCGGGTCACCCCTCCACTTT. Translation gives CASSPGQAGSPLHF.